One and the same sample provided the 22 T cell receptor beta chains below, sequenced in a study of blood T cell repertoires in COVID-19. The protocol was immunoSEQ multiplex PCR, while the TCRdb copy is restricted to in-frame clones and leaves out a portion. The sample consists of tens of thousands of clones, 75% to 90% of them appearing once. Material: peripheral blood. The receptors here all came from a woman between 45 and 60 years old with active or convalescent COVID-19.

V and J are TRBV4-1 and TRBJ1-1; tentatively, D is TRBD1 (5 bases). Deletions cut 5 bases from V and 1 base from J, with 11 bases between. CDR3 length equals 14 residues. Germline values: CDR1 MGHRA, CDR2 YSYEKL. The CDR3, as DNA: TGCGCCAGCAGCTTCAGTAGGGGGAACACTGAAGCTTTCTTT. Translation: CASSFSRGNTEAFF.

Notes on this clone: A junction boundary mismatches the germline segment, possibly from a read error. The chain has TRBV7-7 and TRBJ2-1, with D perhaps TRBD1 (6 bases). The CDR3 sequence is 14 residues long. CDR1 and CDR2 from the germline V gene are SSHAT and FNYEAQ (reference sequence). For the CDR3, the DNA is TGTGCTAGCAGCCAGGGGAGCTCCTACAATGAGCAGTTCTTC. It codes for CASSQGSSYNEQFF.

The V call is TRBV7-2, the J call TRBJ2-2, with 8 bases matching TRBD2. The CDR3 loop spans 15 amino acids. After removal of 5 bases from V and 5 bases from J, the junction contained 7 bases not matched to a gene. CDR1 and CDR2 from the germline V gene are SGHTA and FQGNSA. CDR3 DNA: TGTGCCAGCAGCCCGTCGGGGGGGCTTACCGGGGAGCTGTTTTTT. The encoded protein is CASSPSGGLTGELFF.

This chain links TRBV19 with TRBJ1-2; D gene uncertain. Germline CDR1 LNHDA, CDR2 SQIVND (reference sequence). Trimming cost V 6 bases and J 3 bases, with 8 bases left between them. The CDR3 covers 12 residues. The CDR3 protein is CASRAGYYGYTF. The CDR3 region has the DNA TGTGCCAGTAGAGCGGGCTACTATGGCTACACCTTC. Filled out from reference TRBV19 and TRBJ1-2, the complete variable domain reads DGGITQSPKYLFRKEGQNVTLSCEQNLNHDAMYWYRQDPGQGLRLIYYSQIVNDFQKGDIAEGYSVSREKKESFPLTVTSAQKNPTAFYLCASRAGYYGYTFGSGTRLTVV.

The chain combines TRBV12-3 or TRBV12-4 with TRBJ1-1; D not resolved. V lost 3 bases and J lost 1, with 6 bases in between. CDR3 length: 13 residues. The CDR3 sequence: CASSFSGNTEAFF. The CDR3 DNA reads as TGTGCCAGCAGTTTTTCGGGGAACACTGAAGCTTTCTTT.

The CDR3 is CASSQDSPATNEKLFF. In nucleotides, the CDR3 is TGTGCCAGCAGCCAAGATTCCCCAGCAACTAATGAAAAACTGTTTTTT. This chain links TRBV4-2 with TRBJ1-4; no clear D. CDR1 LGHNA and CDR2 YNFKEQ come from the germline V gene. The CDR3 contains 16 residues. V was pared by 0 bases and J by 0 bases, with 8 bases between.

The chain couples TRBV4-3 to TRBJ2-2; 12 bases line up with TRBD2. J gave up 6 bases and V 2 bases, and 7 bases lay outside the gene matches. The CDR3 has 17 residues. Germline V CDR1 and CDR2: LGHNA, YSLEER. The CDR3 DNA reads as TGCGCCAGCAGCCAACACGGACTAGCGGGGAGTCCCGGGGAGCTGTTTTTT. It translates to CASSQHGLAGSPGELFF.

The gene calls are TRBV7-8 and TRBJ1-1, with 10 positions matching TRBD1. Per germline, CDR1 SGHVS and CDR2 FQNEAQ. The CDR3 is 14 amino acids. J was trimmed by 5 bases and V by 5 bases; bases with no gene match: 5. The CDR3 loop reads CASSPWDRGTEAFF. CDR3 bases: TGTGCCAGCAGCCCCTGGGACAGGGGAACTGAAGCTTTCTTT.

This chain uses TRBV4-3 with TRBJ1-6; D gene ambiguous. In germline, CDR1 is LGHNA, CDR2 YSLEER. This CDR3 has 20 amino acids. Deletions cut 0 bases from V and 0 bases from J, with 18 bases between. The CDR3 sequence: CASSQDAPMAGSSYNSPLHF. Written as DNA, the CDR3 is TGCGCCAGCAGCCAAGACGCCCCTATGGCGGGGAGCTCCTATAATTCACCCCTCCACTTT.

V is TRBV6-5 and J is TRBJ1-4; 8 bases align to TRBD1. Per germline, CDR1 MNHEY and CDR2 SVGAGI. Trimming cost V 7 bases and J 12 bases; bases outside gene matches: 13. CDR3 length: 14 residues. CDR3 region: CASTSPPGTGQLFF. CDR3 nucleotide sequence: TGTGCCAGCACCTCACCCCCAGGGACAGGTCAACTGTTTTTT.

This clone has a single count. V gene TRBV6-2 or TRBV6-3 combines with J gene TRBJ1-3; 8 bases are shared with TRBD1. V trimming: 0 bases; J trimming: 4 bases; junction bases outside the gene matches: 8. CDR1 and CDR2 from the germline V gene are MNHEY and SVGEGT. The CDR3 loop spans 17 amino acids. CDR3 region: CASSYSGQGAPGNTIYF. CDR3 nucleotide sequence: TGTGCCAGCAGTTACTCCGGCCAGGGGGCGCCAGGAAACACCATATATTTT.

This clone was found many times. Other DNA sequences in this specimen translate into the identical CDR3. The chain couples TRBV4-3 to TRBJ1-4; 7 bases agree with TRBD1. Per germline, CDR1 LGHNA and CDR2 YSLEER. CDR3 length equals 16 residues. V was pared by 0 bases and J by 4 bases, with 5 bases of the junction left unmatched. In DNA form, the CDR3 reads TGCGCCAGCAGCCAAGATTTGACAGGGAGTAATGAAAAACTGTTTTTT. Translation gives CASSQDLTGSNEKLFF.

The rearrangement joins TRBV4-3 to TRBJ1-5, with a weak D call TRBD1 (5 bases). Trimming pared 3 bases from V and 6 bases from J, leaving 12 bases between. This CDR3 comprises 14 residues. Germline assignment: CDR1 LGHNA and CDR2 YSLEER. The CDR3 loop is CASSHVRGGQPQHF. DNA of the CDR3: TGCGCCAGCAGCCACGTACGGGGGGGTCAGCCCCAGCATTTT.

There are many counts of this clone. This chain joins TRBV3-1 (or the pseudogene TRBV3-2) and TRBJ2-2; D is uncertain. This CDR3 region has 15 residues. V dropped 6 bases and J dropped 5 bases, with 16 bases sitting between them. Germline V gene lookup returns CDR1 LGHDT and CDR2 YNNKEL (reference sequence). This chain's CDR3 is CASSRRFSGTGELFF. The CDR3 coding sequence is TGTGCCAGCAGTCGCCGGTTCTCAGGAACCGGGGAGCTGTTTTTT.

CDR3 sequence (DNA): TGTGCCAGCAGTTACTCGATACTAATATATGGCTACACCTTC. Translation: CASSYSILIYGYTF. This rearrangement joins TRBV6-2 or TRBV6-3 to TRBJ1-2; the D is unclear. Germline CDR1 reads MNHEY; CDR2 reads SVGEGT. CDR3 length: 14 amino acids. V was pared by 0 bases and J by 5 bases, with 10 bases between.

The rearrangement links TRBV5-1 to TRBJ2-2; 13 bases map to TRBD2. CDR3 length equals 16 residues. V shed 4 bases, J shed 7 bases, and the junction held 7 bases outside the gene matches. Germline CDR1 SGHRS, CDR2 YFSETQ. In nucleotides, the CDR3 is TGCGCCAGCAGCCCACTAGCGGGGGGGCGGAACGGGGAGCTGTTTTTT. It is translated as CASSPLAGGRNGELFF.

In this sample, this clone turned up once. The chain couples TRBV5-1 to TRBJ2-7; 9 nucleotides line up with TRBD1. Germline lookup yields CDR1 SGHRS and CDR2 YFSETQ. There are 13 residues in the CDR3. Trimming at V came to 8 bases and at J to 5 bases, leaving 8 bases not matched to a gene. CDR3 sequence reads: CASRQGGSNEQYF. The CDR3 region has the DNA TGCGCCAGTCGACAGGGGGGAAGTAACGAGCAGTACTTC.

This chain connects TRBV3-1 (or the pseudogene TRBV3-2) to TRBJ2-1; tentative D call: TRBD2 (5 bases). This CDR3 is built from 12 residues. Germline assignment: CDR1 LGHDT and CDR2 YNNKEL (reference sequence). The V gene lost 4 bases and the J gene lost 9 bases, with 10 bases spanning the gap. CDR3 coding DNA: TGTGCCAGCAGCCCAGGCGGGCGTGAGCAGTTCTTC. Its protein product is CASSPGGREQFF.

This clone has just one count. This CDR3 reads CASSQGGGGGNTIYF. CDR3 in DNA: TGCGCCAGCAGCCAAGGGGGGGGAGGTGGAAACACCATATATTTT. J is TRBJ1-3 and V is TRBV4-3; D is possibly TRBD1 (5 bases). Germline CDR1 is LGHNA and CDR2 is YSLEER. V gave up 1 base and J gave up 3 bases, with 10 bases separating them. This CDR3 region has 15 residues.

The rearrangement joins TRBV4-3 to TRBJ2-3; 14 bases line up with TRBD2. The CDR3 is 18 amino acids. The V gene's germline CDR1 is LGHNA and CDR2 YSLEER. V was clipped by 0 bases and J by 3 bases; unmatched bases: 5. CDR3 region: CASSQEGTSGGSTDTQYF. In nucleotides, the CDR3 is TGCGCCAGCAGCCAAGAAGGGACTAGCGGGGGTTCGACAGATACGCAGTATTTT.

V usage is TRBV5-4 and J usage is TRBJ2-5, with 7 nucleotides matching TRBD2. J gave up 2 bases and V 2 bases, and 12 bases lay outside the gene matches. The CDR3 covers 17 residues. CDR1 SGHNT and CDR2 YYREEE come from the germline V gene (reference sequence). The CDR3 loop reads CASSFHPSLAEQETQYF. The CDR3 nucleotides are TGTGCCAGCAGCTTTCACCCCAGTCTAGCGGAACAAGAGACCCAGTACTTC.

The rearrangement joins TRBV5-4 to TRBJ1-4; no clear D gene. The CDR3 contains 16 residues. The germline V gene encodes CDR1 SGHNT and CDR2 YYREEE (reference sequence). V lost 0 bases and J 0 bases, leaving 9 bases between the germline ends. CDR3 DNA: TGTGCCAGCAGCTTGGCCGGGAGCGCAACTAATGAAAAACTGTTTTTT. Translating it yields CASSLAGSATNEKLFF.